This T cell receptor beta chain was recorded in a study of T cells in Graves' hyperthyroidism and ophthalmopathy. This clonotype showed up many times. Its specificity is unknown. It was considered stable Graves' hyperthyroidism when ophthalmopathy did not progress within 18 months. Patients showing uncontrolled infection, other autoimmune disease, pregnancy or lactation were ineligible. RNA transcripts yielded amplified TCR beta CDR3 regions. The HTBI set primed first-round TCR CDR3 RT-PCR. TCRdb re-called the multiplex PCR reads through MiXCR, storing one row per CDR3 protein. Here the sample spans more than 650,000 distinct CDR3 sequences, roughly 15% being singletons. The CDR3 is 14 residues long. Germline CDR1 reads MDHEN; CDR2 reads SYDVKM. The junction had 2 bases not matched to a gene; V was cut back by 2 bases and J by 3 bases. Study outcomes and limitations: A 13 V-J signature model discriminated ophthalmopathy versus stable hyperthyroidism. Blood held most thyroid clonotypes expanded above 0.001 frequency.

The genes are TRBV28 and TRBJ2-5; 8 nucleotides match TRBD1. The TCR was taken from a woman between 18 and 29 years old with Graves' hyperthyroidism. The sequenced sample was blood. CDR3 residues: CASSLDRGEETQYF. The DNA of the CDR3 is TGTGCCAGCAGTTTAGACAGGGGAGAAGAGACCCAGTACTTC.